The rows below give T cell receptor beta chains drawn from one sample of a study of post-analysis software for immune sequencing data. TCRdb itself ran the PCR reads through MiXCR, one entry per CDR3 protein. The sample yields roughly 410,000 distinct CDR3 sequences, about a third seen once. Sequenced sample: blood. Source of these receptors: a girl between 5 and 17 years old with multiple sclerosis. The CDR3 runs from the conserved cysteine through the conserved F or W. The D gene is left open where the match is weak. The listing skips clone size in some rows; elsewhere it reads once, few, many or a size class.

TGTGCCAGCAGTGAAGGACGTAATGAAAAACTGTTTTTT CASSEGRNEKLFF TRBV6-1 NA TRBJ1-4 NA
TGCGCCAGCAACCGGGACAGCGCCGGCGAGCAGTACTTC CASNRDSAGEQYF TRBV5-1 NA TRBJ2-7 TRBD1
TGTGCCAGCACCCAGGAGGGGGGTGACACCGGGGAGCTGTTTTTT CASTQEGGDTGELFF TRBV6-4 few TRBJ2-2 NA
TGTGCCAGCGGGGCTTGGGGGGAGTCCGGCTATGGCTACACCTTC CASGAWGESGYGYTF TRBV6-1 NA TRBJ1-2 NA
TGCGCCAGCAGCCGGGGGGCCTCTGGGGCCAACGTCCTGACTTTC CASSRGASGANVLTF TRBV5-1 few TRBJ2-6 NA
TGTGCCAGCAGGCGCACAGGGGATAATGGCTACACCTTC CASRRTGDNGYTF TRBV14 NA TRBJ1-2 TRBD1
TGCGCCAGCAGTGAGACCGACAATGAGCAGTTCTTC CASSETDNEQFF TRBV5-1 NA TRBJ2-1 NA
TGTGCCAGCAGTGAAGGCTACATTCAGTACTTC CASSEGYIQYF TRBV6-1 NA TRBJ2-4 NA
TGTGCCAGCAGCTCCAGTGCGGTCGGGCCAGATACGCAGTATTTT CASSSSAVGPDTQYF TRBV7-2 NA TRBJ2-3 NA
TGCGCCAGCAGCTTGGCCGAGGTCAGGTCTGGGGCCAACGTCCTGACTTTC CASSLAEVRSGANVLTF TRBV5-1 few TRBJ2-6 NA
TGTGCCAGCTCACCGACAGTGGACACTGAAGCTTTCTTT CASSPTVDTEAFF TRBV18 few TRBJ1-1 NA
TGTGCCAGCAGGCCTCAGGGAAGCTCCTACAATGAGCAGTTCTTC CASRPQGSSYNEQFF TRBV2 few TRBJ2-1 NA
TGTGCCAGCAGCCCCGGGACGGGGATCTCCTACGAGCAGTACTTC CASSPGTGISYEQYF TRBV7-3 NA TRBJ2-7 NA
TGTGCCAGCAGCCTCGGACTAGCGGGAAGGATTTCCTACAATGAGCAGTTCTTC CASSLGLAGRISYNEQFF TRBV3-1 NA TRBJ2-1 TRBD2
TGCAGTGCTAGATCGGTGGGGACAGCTCCCTACGAGCAGTACTTC CSARSVGTAPYEQYF TRBV20-1 NA TRBJ2-7 TRBD1
TGCGCCAGCAGCTGGGAATGGAAGCGGGAGACCCAGTACTTC CASSWEWKRETQYF TRBV5-1 NA TRBJ2-5 NA
TGTGCCAGCAGCTTAAGGGGCTGGTACCAAGAGACCCAGTACTTC CASSLRGWYQETQYF TRBV7-2 few TRBJ2-5 NA
TGTGCCAGCACCATACAGGGACGCCCCTACAATGAGCAGTTCTTC CASTIQGRPYNEQFF TRBV12-3/TRBV12-4 NA TRBJ2-1 NA
TGTGTCAGCAGCTTAGCGCAGGGTGCAGATACGCAGTATTTT CVSSLAQGADTQYF TRBV7-9 few TRBJ2-3 NA
TGTGCCAGCAGCCAAGAGACGGGGGAAGAGACCCAGTACTTC CASSQETGEETQYF TRBV3-1 NA TRBJ2-5 NA
TGCGCCAGCAGCCTACATGAAAGGGGGGAAGGAGAAAACATTCAGTACTTC CASSLHERGEGENIQYF TRBV4-1 many TRBJ2-4 NA
TGTGCCAGCAGTCCAGAGCCCTTAGCCCACGAGCAGTACTTC CASSPEPLAHEQYF TRBV6-5 NA TRBJ2-7 NA
TGTGCCAGCAGCCTGCGGGCCCGCACAGATACGCAGTATTTT CASSLRARTDTQYF TRBV7-2 NA TRBJ2-3 NA
TGTGCCAGCGGTCCTAGAAACTACGAGCAGTACTTC CASGPRNYEQYF TRBV12-3/TRBV12-4 few TRBJ2-7 NA
TGTGCCAGCAGCTCAGGGACTACACGGGCGAACACTGAAGCTTTCTTT CASSSGTTRANTEAFF TRBV7-9 NA TRBJ1-1 NA
TGCAGCGTCCCTCGGACTCCAAGTGAGGGCTACACCTTC CSVPRTPSEGYTF TRBV29-1 NA TRBJ1-2 NA
TGTGCCAGCAGTTTACGGGGGCTACGGACAGATACGCAGTATTTT CASSLRGLRTDTQYF TRBV12-3/TRBV12-4 few TRBJ2-3 NA
TGTGCCACCGGGTGGGGGGGGAACAAGCAGTACTTC CATGWGGNKQYF TRBV15 NA TRBJ2-5 TRBD2
TGTGCCAGCAGCCCGAGGGAGGGGAACACTGAAGCTTTCTTT CASSPREGNTEAFF TRBV7-8 NA TRBJ1-1 NA
TGTGCCAGCAGCTTAATGCGGGATACGCAGTATTTT CASSLMRDTQYF TRBV7-2 few TRBJ2-3 NA
TGCAGTGCGGGCCAGACAGATACGCAGTATTTT CSAGQTDTQYF TRBV20-1 NA TRBJ2-3 NA
TGCAGTGCTAGAGATTTCCTGACGAGCTCCTACAATGAGCAGTTCTTC CSARDFLTSSYNEQFF TRBV20-1 few TRBJ2-1 NA
TGTGCCAGCAGCGTAGGCCTCAGATCATCAGACGAGCAGTACTTC CASSVGLRSSDEQYF TRBV9 few TRBJ2-7 NA
TGTGCCAGCAGCCGAGGCCAGACCCCCTACGAGCAGTACTTC CASSRGQTPYEQYF TRBV3-1 NA TRBJ2-7 NA
TGTGCCACCAGGAGGGGAGAGACCCAGTACTTC CATRRGETQYF TRBV19 few TRBJ2-5 NA
TGTGCCAGCAGCCTGACTAGCGGAGTTTCCTACGAGCAGTACTTC CASSLTSGVSYEQYF TRBV5-8 NA TRBJ2-7 TRBD2
TGTGCCAGCAGCCCCCATAGTTCCAATGAGCAGTTCTTC CASSPHSSNEQFF TRBV9 few TRBJ2-1 NA
TGTGCCAGCAGGCCTGGGGGGAGGATATCTCAAGAGACCCAGTACTTC CASRPGGRISQETQYF TRBV6-6 NA TRBJ2-5 NA
TGTGCCAGCAGCGTAACAGGGTCTCAGCCCCAGCATTTT CASSVTGSQPQHF TRBV9 NA TRBJ1-5 NA
TGTGCCAGCAGCTTGACAGGTCCCGGCCAGCCCCAGCATTTT CASSLTGPGQPQHF TRBV7-9 NA TRBJ1-5 NA
TGTGCCATCAGTGAGTCAAGAGCAGGGCCTAATCAGCCCCAGCATTTT CAISESRAGPNQPQHF TRBV10-3 NA TRBJ1-5 NA
TGTGCCAGCAGCACAAATTGGTACGAGCAGTACTTC CASSTNWYEQYF TRBV7-2 few TRBJ2-7 NA
TGCGCCAGCAGCCAAGAGGGGCTCCCCTCCTACAATGAGCAGTTCTTC CASSQEGLPSYNEQFF TRBV4-1 NA TRBJ2-1 NA
TGCGCCAGCAGCTTGGGCAGCTCCTACGAGCAGTACTTC CASSLGSSYEQYF TRBV5-1 many TRBJ2-7 NA
TGTGCCAGCCAGGGTCAGCGAGCTATTCAAGAGACCCAGTACTTC CASQGQRAIQETQYF TRBV2 NA TRBJ2-5 NA
TGTGCCAGCAGCCTCAGGGGTGCTAACTATGGCTACACCTTC CASSLRGANYGYTF TRBV3-1 NA TRBJ1-2 NA